This TCR beta chain was observed in a study of shared clonotypes between healthy human individuals. About the research overall: A donor's plate count was three for CD4 naive and three for CD4 memory; CD8 naive had two and CD8 memory one.

Caucasian adults living in Nashville, Tennessee, provided all samples. Assay: immunoSEQ multiplex PCR; the TCRdb copy retains only in-frame clones and omits some. The data show around 1.1 million clones, with 70% to 80% seen just once and approximately 0.95% held by the top ten. The germline V gene has CDR1 SGHKS and CDR2 YYEKEE (reference sequence). V lost 0 bases and J 5 bases, leaving 11 bases between the germline ends. The CDR3 loop spans 14 amino acids. Sample: memory CD4+ T cells from PBMCs. The sample's subset: CD45RA-negative fraction. The sequence came from a man between 18 and 35 years old in good health. Some clones in this sample may be carry-over from other donors' samples. The chain has TRBV5-5 and TRBJ2-5; D remains ambiguous. CDR3 protein: CASSLDMATETQYF. Here the CDR3 DNA reads TGTGCCAGCAGCTTGGATATGGCTACCGAGACCCAGTACTTC.